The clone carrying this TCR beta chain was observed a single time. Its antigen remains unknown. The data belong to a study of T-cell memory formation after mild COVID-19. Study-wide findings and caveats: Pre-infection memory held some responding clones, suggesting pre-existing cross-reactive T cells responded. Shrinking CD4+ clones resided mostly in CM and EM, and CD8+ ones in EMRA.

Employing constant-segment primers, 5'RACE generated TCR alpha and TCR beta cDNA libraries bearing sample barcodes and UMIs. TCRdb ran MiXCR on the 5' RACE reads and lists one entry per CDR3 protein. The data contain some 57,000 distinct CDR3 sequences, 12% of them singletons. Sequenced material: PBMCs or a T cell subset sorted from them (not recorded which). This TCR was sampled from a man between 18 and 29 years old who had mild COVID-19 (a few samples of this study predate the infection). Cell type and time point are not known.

The CDR3 spells CASSLGNEQYV. CDR3 bases: TGTGCCAGCAGTCTCGGAAACGAGCAGTACGTC. The V and J genes are TRBV6-6 and TRBJ2-7; no firm D call. CDR1 and CDR2 from the germline V gene are MNHNY and SVGAGI (reference sequence). CDR3 length equals 11 residues. V lost 5 bases and J lost 5, with 7 bases in between.